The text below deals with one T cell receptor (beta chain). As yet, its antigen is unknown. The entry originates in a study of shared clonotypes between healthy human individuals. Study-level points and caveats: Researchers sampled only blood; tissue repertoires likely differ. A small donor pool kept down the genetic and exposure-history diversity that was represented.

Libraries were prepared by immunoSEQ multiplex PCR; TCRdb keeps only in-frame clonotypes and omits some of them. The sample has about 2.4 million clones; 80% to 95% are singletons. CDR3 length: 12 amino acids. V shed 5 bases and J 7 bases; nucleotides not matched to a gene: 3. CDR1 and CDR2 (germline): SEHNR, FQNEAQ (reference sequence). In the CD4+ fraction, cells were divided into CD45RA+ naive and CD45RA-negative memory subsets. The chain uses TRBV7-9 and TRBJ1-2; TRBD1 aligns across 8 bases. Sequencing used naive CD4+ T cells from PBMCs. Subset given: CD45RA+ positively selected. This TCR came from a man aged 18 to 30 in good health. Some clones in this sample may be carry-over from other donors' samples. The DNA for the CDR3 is TGTGCCAGCAGCATGACAGGGGTTGGCTACACCTTC. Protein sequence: CASSMTGVGYTF.